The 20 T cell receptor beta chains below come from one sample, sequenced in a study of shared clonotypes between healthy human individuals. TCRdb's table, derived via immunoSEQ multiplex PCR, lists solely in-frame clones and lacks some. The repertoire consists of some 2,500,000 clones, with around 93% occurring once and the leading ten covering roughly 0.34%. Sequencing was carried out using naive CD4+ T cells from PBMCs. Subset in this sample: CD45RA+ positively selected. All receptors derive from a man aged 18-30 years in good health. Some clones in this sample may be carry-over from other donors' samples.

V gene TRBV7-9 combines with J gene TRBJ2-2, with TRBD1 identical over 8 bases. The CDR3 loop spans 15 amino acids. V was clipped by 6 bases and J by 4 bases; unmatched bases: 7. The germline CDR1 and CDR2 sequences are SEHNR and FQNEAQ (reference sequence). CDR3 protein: CASRNQGAATGELFF. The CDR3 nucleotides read TGTGCCAGCAGGAACCAGGGGGCGGCCACCGGGGAGCTGTTTTTT.

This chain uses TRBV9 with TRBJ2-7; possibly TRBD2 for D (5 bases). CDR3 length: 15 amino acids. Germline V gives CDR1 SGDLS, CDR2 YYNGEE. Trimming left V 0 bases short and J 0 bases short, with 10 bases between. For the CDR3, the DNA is TGTGCCAGCAGCGTAGAGACGGGGAGCTCCTACGAGCAGTACTTC. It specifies CASSVETGSSYEQYF.

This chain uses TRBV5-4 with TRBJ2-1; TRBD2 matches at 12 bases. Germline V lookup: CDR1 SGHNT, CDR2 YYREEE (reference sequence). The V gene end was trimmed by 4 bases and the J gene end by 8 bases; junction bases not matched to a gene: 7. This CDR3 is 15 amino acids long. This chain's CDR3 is CASSPGLAGQDEQFF. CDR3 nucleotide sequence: TGTGCCAGCAGCCCCGGACTAGCGGGACAGGATGAGCAGTTCTTC.

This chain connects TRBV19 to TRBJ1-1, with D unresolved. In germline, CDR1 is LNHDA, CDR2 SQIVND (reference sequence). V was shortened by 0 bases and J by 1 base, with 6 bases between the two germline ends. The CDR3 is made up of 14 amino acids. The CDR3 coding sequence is TGTGCCAGTAGTATAGATTGGCGGAACACTGAAGCTTTCTTT. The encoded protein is CASSIDWRNTEAFF.

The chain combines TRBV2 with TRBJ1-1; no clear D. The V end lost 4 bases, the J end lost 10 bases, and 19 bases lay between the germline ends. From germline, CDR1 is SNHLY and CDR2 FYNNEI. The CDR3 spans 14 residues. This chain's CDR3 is CASSGRRWEGRAFF. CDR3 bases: TGTGCCAGCAGTGGGCGTAGGTGGGAAGGTCGAGCTTTCTTT.

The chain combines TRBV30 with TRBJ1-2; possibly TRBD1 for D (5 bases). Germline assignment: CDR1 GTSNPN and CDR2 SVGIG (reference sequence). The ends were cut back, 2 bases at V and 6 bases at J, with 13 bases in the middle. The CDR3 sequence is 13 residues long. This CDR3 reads CAWSNQGIDGYTF. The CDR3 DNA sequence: TGTGCCTGGAGTAACCAGGGAATCGATGGCTACACCTTC.

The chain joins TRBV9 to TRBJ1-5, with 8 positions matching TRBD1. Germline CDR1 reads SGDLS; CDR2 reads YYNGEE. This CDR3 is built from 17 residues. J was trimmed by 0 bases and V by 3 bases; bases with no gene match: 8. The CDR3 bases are TGTGCCAGCAGCGCGGACAGGGAGGGCCGTAGCAATCAGCCCCAGCATTTT. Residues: CASSADREGRSNQPQHF.

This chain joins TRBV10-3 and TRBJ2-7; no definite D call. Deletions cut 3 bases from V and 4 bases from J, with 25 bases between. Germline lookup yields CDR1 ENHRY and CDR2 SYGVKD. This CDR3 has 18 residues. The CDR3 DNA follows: TGTGCCATCAGTGAACTTGGCCGTCAGACGCCCCAGCAATACGAGCAGTACTTC. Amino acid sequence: CAISELGRQTPQQYEQYF.

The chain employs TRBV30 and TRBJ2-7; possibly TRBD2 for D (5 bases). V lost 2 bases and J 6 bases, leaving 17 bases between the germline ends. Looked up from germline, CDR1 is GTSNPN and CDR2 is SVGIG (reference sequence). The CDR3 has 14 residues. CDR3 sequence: CAWSFPSLPGEQYF. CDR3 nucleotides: TGTGCCTGGAGTTTCCCTAGCCTCCCCGGCGAGCAGTACTTC.

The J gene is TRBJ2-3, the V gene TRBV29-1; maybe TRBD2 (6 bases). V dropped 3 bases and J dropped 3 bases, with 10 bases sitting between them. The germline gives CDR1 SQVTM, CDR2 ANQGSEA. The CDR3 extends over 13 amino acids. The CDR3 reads CSVDRGKTDTQYF. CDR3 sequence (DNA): TGCAGCGTTGACCGGGGGAAAACAGATACGCAGTATTTT.

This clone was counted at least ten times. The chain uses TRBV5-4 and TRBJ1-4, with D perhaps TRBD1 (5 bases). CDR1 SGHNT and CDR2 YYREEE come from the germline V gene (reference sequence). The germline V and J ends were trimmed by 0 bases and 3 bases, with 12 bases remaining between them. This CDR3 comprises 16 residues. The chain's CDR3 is CASSLGQGYANEKLFF. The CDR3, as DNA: TGTGCCAGCAGCTTGGGTCAGGGTTATGCTAATGAAAAACTGTTTTTT.

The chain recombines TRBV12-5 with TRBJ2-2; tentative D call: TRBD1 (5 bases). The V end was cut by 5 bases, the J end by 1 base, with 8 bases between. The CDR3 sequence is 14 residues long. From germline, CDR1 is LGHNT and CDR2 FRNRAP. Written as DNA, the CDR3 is TGTGCTAGTGGTCCCACAGGGAACACCGGGGAGCTGTTTTTT. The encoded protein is CASGPTGNTGELFF.

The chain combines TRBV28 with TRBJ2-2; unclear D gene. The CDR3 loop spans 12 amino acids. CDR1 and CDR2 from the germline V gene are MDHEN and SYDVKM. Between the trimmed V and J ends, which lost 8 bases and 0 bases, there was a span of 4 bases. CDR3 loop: CASGPNTGELFF. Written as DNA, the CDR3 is TGTGCCAGCGGGCCGAACACCGGGGAGCTGTTTTTT.

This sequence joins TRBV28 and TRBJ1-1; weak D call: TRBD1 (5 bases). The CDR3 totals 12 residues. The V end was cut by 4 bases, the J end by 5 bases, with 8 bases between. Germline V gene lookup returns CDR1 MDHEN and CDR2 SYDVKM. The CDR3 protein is CASSWGGTEAFF. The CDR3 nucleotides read TGTGCCAGCAGTTGGGGGGGTACTGAAGCTTTCTTT.

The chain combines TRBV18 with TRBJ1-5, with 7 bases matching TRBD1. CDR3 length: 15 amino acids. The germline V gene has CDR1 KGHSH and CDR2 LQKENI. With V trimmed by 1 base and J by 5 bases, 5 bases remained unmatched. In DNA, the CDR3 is TGTGCCAGCTCACCACAGGGGGCTGGGTATCAGCCCCAGCATTTT. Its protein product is CASSPQGAGYQPQHF.

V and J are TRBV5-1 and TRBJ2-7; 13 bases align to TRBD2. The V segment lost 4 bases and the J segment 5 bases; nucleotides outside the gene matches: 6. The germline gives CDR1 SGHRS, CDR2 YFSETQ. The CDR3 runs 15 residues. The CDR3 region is CASSGTSGKLDEQYF. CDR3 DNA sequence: TGCGCCAGCAGCGGGACTAGCGGGAAGCTCGACGAGCAGTACTTC.

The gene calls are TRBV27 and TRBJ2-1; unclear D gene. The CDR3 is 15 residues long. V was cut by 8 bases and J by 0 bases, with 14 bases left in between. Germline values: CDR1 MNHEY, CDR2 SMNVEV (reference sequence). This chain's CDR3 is CASFPLSDSYNEQFF. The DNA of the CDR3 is TGTGCCAGCTTCCCCCTAAGTGACTCCTACAATGAGCAGTTCTTC.

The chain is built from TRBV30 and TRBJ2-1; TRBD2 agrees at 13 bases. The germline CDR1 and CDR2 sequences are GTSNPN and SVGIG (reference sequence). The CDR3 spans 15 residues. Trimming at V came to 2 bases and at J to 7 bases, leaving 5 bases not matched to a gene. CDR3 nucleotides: TGTGCCTGGAGTCTTGGACTAGCGGGAGCGAATGAGCAGTTCTTC. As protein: CAWSLGLAGANEQFF.

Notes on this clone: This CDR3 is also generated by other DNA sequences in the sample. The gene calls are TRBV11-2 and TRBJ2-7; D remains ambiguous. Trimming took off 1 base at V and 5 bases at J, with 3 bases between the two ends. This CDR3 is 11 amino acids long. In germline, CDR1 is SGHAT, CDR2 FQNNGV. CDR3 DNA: TGTGCCAGCAGCTTAGGAAACGAGCAGTACTTC. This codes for CASSLGNEQYF. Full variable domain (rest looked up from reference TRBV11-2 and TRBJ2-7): EAGVAQSPRYKIIEKRQSVAFWCNPISGHATLYWYQQILGQGPKLLIQFQNNGVVDDSQLPKDRFSAERLKGVDSTLKIQPAKLEDSAVYLCASSLGNEQYFGPGTRLTVT.

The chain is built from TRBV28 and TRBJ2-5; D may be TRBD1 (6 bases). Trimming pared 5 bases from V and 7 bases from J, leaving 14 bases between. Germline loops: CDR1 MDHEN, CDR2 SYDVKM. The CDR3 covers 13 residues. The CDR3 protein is CASSITGIGTQYF. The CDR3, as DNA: TGTGCCAGCAGTATTACAGGGATAGGGACCCAGTACTTC.